This TCR beta chain was documented in a study of cytotoxic CD8 clonotypes in ibrutinib-treated CLL. The CDR3 consists of 13 residues. CDR1 and CDR2 (germline): WSHSY, SAAADI. V was cut by 4 bases and J by 4 bases, with 7 bases left in between. Clones were read by immunoSEQ multiplex PCR, and TCRdb kept only the in-frame ones, dropping some. The sample consists of over 250,000 clones, 76% of them appearing once. Source: PBMCs, taken at disease progression, from a patient treated with ibrutinib. The V gene is TRBV10-2, the J gene TRBJ2-2; D is unclear. This sequence was found in a human donor with chronic lymphocytic leukemia. The CDR3 sequence is CASSAGFTGELFF. The CDR3 DNA sequence: TGCGCCAGCAGTGCGGGCTTCACCGGGGAGCTGTTTTTT.